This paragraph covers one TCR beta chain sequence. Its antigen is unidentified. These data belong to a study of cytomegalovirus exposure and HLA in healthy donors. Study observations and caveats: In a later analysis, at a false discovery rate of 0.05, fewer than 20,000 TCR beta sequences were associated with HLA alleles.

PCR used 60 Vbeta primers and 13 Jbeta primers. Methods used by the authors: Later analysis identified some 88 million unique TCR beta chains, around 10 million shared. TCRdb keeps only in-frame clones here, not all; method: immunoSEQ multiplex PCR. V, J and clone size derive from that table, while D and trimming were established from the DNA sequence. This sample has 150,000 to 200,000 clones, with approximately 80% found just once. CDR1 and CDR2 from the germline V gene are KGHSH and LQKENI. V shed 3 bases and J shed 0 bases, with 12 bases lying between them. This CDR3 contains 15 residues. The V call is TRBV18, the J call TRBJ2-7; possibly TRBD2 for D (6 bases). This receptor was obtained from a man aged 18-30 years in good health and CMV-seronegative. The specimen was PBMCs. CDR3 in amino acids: CASSPSDGSSYEQYF. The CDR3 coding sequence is TGTGCCAGCTCACCTAGCGACGGGAGCTCCTACGAGCAGTACTTC.